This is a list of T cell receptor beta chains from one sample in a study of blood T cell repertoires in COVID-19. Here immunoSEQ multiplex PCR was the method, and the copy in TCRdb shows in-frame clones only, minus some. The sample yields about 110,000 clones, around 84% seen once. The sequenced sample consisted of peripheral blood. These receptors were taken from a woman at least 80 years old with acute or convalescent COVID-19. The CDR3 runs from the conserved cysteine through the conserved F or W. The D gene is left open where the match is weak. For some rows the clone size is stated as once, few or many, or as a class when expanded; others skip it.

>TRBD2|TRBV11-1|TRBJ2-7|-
TGTGCCAGCAGCTTAGAACTAGCGGGACGGGGCGAGCAGTACTTC
CASSLELAGRGEQYF
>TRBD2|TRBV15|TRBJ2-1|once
TGTGCCACCAGCTACCTAGCGGGAGGTGGTAATGAGCAGTTCTTC
CATSYLAGGGNEQFF
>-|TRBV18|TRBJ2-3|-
TGTGCCAGCTCACCTCTAGCGAAACCGACAGATACGCAGTATTTT
CASSPLAKPTDTQYF
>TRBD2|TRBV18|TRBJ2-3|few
TGTGCCAGCTCATCTCTAGCGGGAGGGCGGGCAGATACGCAGTATTTT
CASSSLAGGRADTQYF
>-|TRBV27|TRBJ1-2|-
TGTGCCAGCACCGCGGGAGGCCGAGGCAACTATGGCTACACCTTC
CASTAGGRGNYGYTF
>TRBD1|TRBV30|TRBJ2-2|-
TGTGCCTGGAGTGGACAGGGGACCGGGGAGCTGTTTTTT
CAWSGQGTGELFF
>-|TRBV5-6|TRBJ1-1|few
TGTGCCAGCATCCTAGGGGGGGCAAACACTGAAGCTTTCTTT
CASILGGANTEAFF
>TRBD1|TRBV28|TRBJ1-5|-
TGTGCCAGCAGTTTAAGGGGGACAGTCCCTTTGTATAGCAATCAGCCCCAGCATTTT
CASSLRGTVPLYSNQPQHF
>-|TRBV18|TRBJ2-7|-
TGTGCCAGCTCACCAGACTACTCCTACGAGCAGTACTTC
CASSPDYSYEQYF
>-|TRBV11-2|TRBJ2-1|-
TGTGCCAGCAGCTTCACGGCGTCTAGCTCCTACAATGAGCAGTTCTTC
CASSFTASSSYNEQFF
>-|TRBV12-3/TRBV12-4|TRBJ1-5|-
TGTGCCAGCAGTCCCAGGGGTCAGCCCCAGCATTTT
CASSPRGQPQHF
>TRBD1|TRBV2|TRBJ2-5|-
TGTGCCAGCAGTAACAGGGGGCAAGAGACCCAGTACTTC
CASSNRGQETQYF
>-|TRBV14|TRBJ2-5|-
TGTGCCAGCAGCCAGGTGGACAGAGCTAAGATTGCGACCCAGTACTTC
CASSQVDRAKIATQYF
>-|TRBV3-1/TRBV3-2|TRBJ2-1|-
TGTGCCAGCAGCCCGAGCTCCTACAATGAGCAGTTCTTC
CASSPSSYNEQFF
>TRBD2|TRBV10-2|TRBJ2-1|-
TGCGCCAGCAGGAGGACTAGCGGGCCAAATGAGCAGTTCTTC
CASRRTSGPNEQFF
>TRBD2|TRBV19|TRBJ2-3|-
TGTGCCAGTAGTCCTTTAACGGGGGGGCTCCCAGATACGCAGTATTTT
CASSPLTGGLPDTQYF
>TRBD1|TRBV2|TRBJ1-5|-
TGTGCCAGCACTGGACAGGGAGGTCAGCCCCAGCATTTT
CASTGQGGQPQHF
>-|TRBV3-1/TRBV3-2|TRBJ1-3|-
TGTGCCAGCAGCCAAGGTTTCATCTCTGGAAACACCATATATTTT
CASSQGFISGNTIYF
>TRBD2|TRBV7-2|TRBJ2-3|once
TGTGCCAGCAGCTACCTAGGGACTAGCGCCTCTTTT
CASSYLGTSASF
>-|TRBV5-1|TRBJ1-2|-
TGCGCCAGCAGCTTGGGAGGCAGACCTTCTAACTATGGCTACACCTTC
CASSLGGRPSNYGYTF
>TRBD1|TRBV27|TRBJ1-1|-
TGTGCCAGCAGTTTGAGACAGGGGGCTTTTGGGAACACTGAAGCTTTCTTT
CASSLRQGAFGNTEAFF
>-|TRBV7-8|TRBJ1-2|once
TGTGCCAGCAGCTTAGCGGGGGCCTATACGGCTCCCTATGGCTACACCTTC
CASSLAGAYTAPYGYTF